The rows below give T cell receptor beta chains drawn from one sample of a study of monozygotic twins with inflammatory bowel disease. TCRdb reprocessed the 5' RACE reads and keeps a single row for each CDR3 protein, giving no DNA. Found here are a few hundred thousand distinct CDR3 sequences; the top ten clones hold 2.5% to 3%. The material sequenced was blood. The origin of the receptors is a human donor with ulcerative colitis or Crohn's disease, or a healthy co-twin of an affected twin (not recorded which). CDR3s include the opening cysteine and the closing phenylalanine or tryptophan.

TRBV4-3	TRBJ2-7	16	CASSQVNGGYFYEQYF
TRBV4-3	TRBJ2-3	16	CASSQDLPGGGDTQYF
TRBV27	TRBJ2-2	15	CASSFGGLQTGELFF
TRBV5-6	TRBJ2-7	14	CASSFGRGSYEQYF
TRBV5-1	TRBJ1-1	15	CASSLVPQGRTEAFF
TRBV5-1	TRBJ2-3	15	CASSPLDRSTDTQYF
TRBV20-1	TRBJ1-5	14	CSAHGQGGNQPQHF
TRBV5-1	TRBJ2-1	13	CASSLQGIGEQFF
TRBV11-2	TRBJ2-1	18	CASSHRDRGLSAYNEQFF
TRBV5-1	TRBJ2-4	14	CASSLGGDRNIQYF
TRBV12-3/TRBV12-4	TRBJ1-1	16	CASSLALGVSNTEAFF
TRBV20-1	TRBJ2-3	16	CSASRLAGALTDTQYF
TRBV18	TRBJ1-6	14	CASSSRSYNSPLHF
TRBV7-9	TRBJ2-7	16	CASSPPVRDRGYEQYF
TRBV6-1	TRBJ2-3	16	CASRIIAGTSTDTQYF
TRBV4-3	TRBJ2-1	16	CASSQPGGRSYNEQFF
TRBV6-5	TRBJ1-6	16	CASSYSRVSYNSPLHF
TRBV5-1	TRBJ2-3	14	CASSQGTSEDTQYF
TRBV6-5	TRBJ1-2	13	CASRVGTYYGYTF
TRBV15	TRBJ2-1	18	CATRKGQGGRSSYNEQFF
TRBV6-4	TRBJ2-1	13	CASSMDREDEQFF
TRBV7-9	TRBJ2-1	17	CASNPLWSSGGRDEQFF
TRBV4-1	TRBJ2-3	20	CASSHPDREGSGDRTDTQYF
TRBV2	TRBJ1-3	14	CASSASGPGNTIYF
TRBV7-2	TRBJ2-5	14	CASSLRGDQETQYF
TRBV11-2	TRBJ2-5	14	CASSLETFRETQYF
TRBV3-1	TRBJ1-5	13	CASSQVRDQPQHF
TRBV7-3	TRBJ1-2	15	CASSPGQPTNYGYTF
TRBV10-3	TRBJ1-2	14	CAITSGTGNYGYTF
TRBV12-3/TRBV12-4	TRBJ1-2	13	CASSPPRHGGYTF
TRBV5-1	TRBJ1-1	16	CASSLAWGSLNTEAFF
TRBV11-1	TRBJ2-3	18	CASSFLSSSGGSTDTQYF
TRBV6-2/TRBV6-3	TRBJ2-3	12	CATSDPTDTQYF
TRBV6-1	TRBJ1-5	14	CASSEVDLDQPQHF
TRBV13	TRBJ2-6	15	CASSPREGGANVLTF
TRBV12-3/TRBV12-4	TRBJ1-5	15	CASRKDGNSNQPQHF
TRBV12-3/TRBV12-4	TRBJ1-5	15	CASSLRTGNYQPQHF
TRBV28	TRBJ1-1	11	CASSGGTEAFF
TRBV27	TRBJ1-5	13	CASSFSLFKPQHF
TRBV5-1	TRBJ1-3	18	CASSLESSYRAGGNTIYF